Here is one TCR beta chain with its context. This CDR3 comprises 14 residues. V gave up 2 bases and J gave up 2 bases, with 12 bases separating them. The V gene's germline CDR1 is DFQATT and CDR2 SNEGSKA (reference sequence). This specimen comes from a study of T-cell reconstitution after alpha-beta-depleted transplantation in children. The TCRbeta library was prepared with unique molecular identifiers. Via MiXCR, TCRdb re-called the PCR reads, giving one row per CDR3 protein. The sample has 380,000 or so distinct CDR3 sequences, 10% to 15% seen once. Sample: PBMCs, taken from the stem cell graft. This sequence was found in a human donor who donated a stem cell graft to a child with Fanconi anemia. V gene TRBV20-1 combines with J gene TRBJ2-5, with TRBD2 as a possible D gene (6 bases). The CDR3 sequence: CSARLGTLQETQYF. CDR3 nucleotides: TGCAGTGCTAGACTCGGGACTTTACAAGAGACCCAGTACTTC.